These 14 T cell receptor beta chains share one sample of origin, sequenced in a study of T cells in Graves' hyperthyroidism and ophthalmopathy. There were TCR beta CDR3 regions amplified from RNA transcripts. The TCR CDR3 first-round RT-PCR relied on the HTBI primer set. MiXCR was run by TCRdb on the multiplex PCR reads, yielding one entry per CDR3 protein. The sample lists fewer than 650,000 distinct CDR3 sequences; over 12% were seen once. The specimen sequenced was blood. These receptors came from a young woman with Graves' ophthalmopathy.

This clonotype showed up just a few times. This rearrangement joins TRBV14 to TRBJ2-1, with 9 bases aligning to TRBD2. The CDR3 sequence is 20 residues long. Germline assignment: CDR1 SGHDN and CDR2 FVKESK. V was clipped by 0 bases and J by 7 bases; unmatched bases: 19. The CDR3 sequence is CASSQDLLQARGSGRNEQFF. As DNA, the CDR3 is TGTGCCAGCAGCCAAGATTTATTACAGGCTCGAGGTAGCGGGAGAAATGAGCAGTTCTTC. Full variable domain (remainder filled in from reference TRBV14 and TRBJ2-1): EAGVTQFPSHSVIEKGQTVTLRCDPISGHDNLYWYRRVMGKEIKFLLHFVKESKQDESGMPNNRFLAERTGGTYSTLKVQPAELEDSGVYFCASSQDLLQARGSGRNEQFFGPGTRLTVL.

This chain joins TRBV28 and TRBJ2-5; tentatively, D is TRBD1 (6 bases). V dropped 7 bases and J dropped 3 bases, with 18 bases sitting between them. Germline lookup yields CDR1 MDHEN and CDR2 SYDVKM. The CDR3 is made up of 15 amino acids. This chain's CDR3 is CASTNANRVEETQYF. The CDR3 nucleotides are TGTGCCAGCACCAACGCGAACAGGGTGGAAGAGACCCAGTACTTC.

This clonotype occurred many times. This rearrangement joins TRBV6-1 to TRBJ2-1, with TRBD2 matching over 9 bases. V was clipped by 5 bases and J by 7 bases; unmatched bases: 12. Looked up from germline, CDR1 is MNHNS and CDR2 is SASEGT. The CDR3 length is 16 residues. The CDR3 protein is CASSPLSGRGGNEQFF. The CDR3 region has the DNA TGTGCCAGCAGTCCACTTAGCGGGAGAGGTGGGAATGAGCAGTTCTTC.

V gene TRBV7-9 combines with J gene TRBJ2-5, with D uncertain. Germline values: CDR1 SEHNR, CDR2 FQNEAQ (reference sequence). V lost 7 bases and J lost 1, with 10 bases in between. This CDR3 is 13 amino acids long. The CDR3 loop is CASTQDTQETQYF. The CDR3 nucleotides are TGTGCCAGCACCCAAGATACCCAAGAGACCCAGTACTTC.

This sequence joins TRBV4-2 and TRBJ1-6; tentatively, D is TRBD1 (5 bases). The germline V gene encodes CDR1 LGHNA and CDR2 YNFKEQ. Trimming took off 2 bases at V and 7 bases at J, with 18 bases between the two ends. The CDR3 is 17 residues long. Here the CDR3 reads CASSQPNSGRRNSPLHF. The CDR3 coding sequence is TGTGCCAGCAGCCAACCCAATTCAGGGAGGCGGAATTCACCCCTCCACTTT.

To note about this clonotype: This clone may be a read error of a much larger clone one base away. The rearrangement uses TRBV30 and TRBJ2-7; 7 bases match TRBD2. The length of the CDR3 is 14 residues. J was trimmed by 0 bases and V by 4 bases; bases with no gene match: 6. CDR1 is GTSNPN and CDR2 is SVGIG in the germline V gene (reference sequence). The CDR3 DNA sequence: TGTGCCTGGACGGGGGGTTGGCCCTCCTACGAGCAGTACTTC. Translation gives CAWTGGWPSYEQYF.

This clonotype was counted a few times. This sequence joins TRBV5-6 and TRBJ1-1; D ambiguous. Trimming left V 0 bases short and J 7 bases short, with 16 bases between. CDR3 length equals 15 residues. Germline V gene sequence: CDR1 SGHDT, CDR2 YYEEEE. As DNA, the CDR3 is TGTGCCAGCAGCTTGGGAGGAGGAGGTCTCCTTGAAGCTTTCTTT. It encodes CASSLGGGGLLEAFF. Filled out from reference TRBV5-6 and TRBJ1-1, the complete variable domain reads DAGVTQSPTHLIKTRGQQVTLRCSPKSGHDTVSWYQQALGQGPQFIFQYYEEEERQRGNFPDRFSGHQFPNYSSELNVNALLLGDSALYLCASSLGGGGLLEAFFGQGTRLTVV.

This clonotype was seen repeatedly, ten times or more. The V call is TRBV6-1, the J call TRBJ2-3, with 10 nucleotides matching TRBD2. V shed 7 bases and J 8 bases; nucleotides not matched to a gene: 12. CDR1 MNHNS and CDR2 SASEGT come from the germline V gene. This CDR3 contains 15 residues. For the CDR3, the DNA is TGTGCCAGCAACCCTAGCGGGAGAAATGAAGGTACGCAGTATTTT. It yields the protein CASNPSGRNEGTQYF.

This clonotype was counted a few times. The V gene is TRBV12-3 or TRBV12-4, the J gene TRBJ1-4; possible D gene TRBD1, 6 bases. The V and J ends lost 7 bases and 3 bases respectively, with 18 bases between them. This CDR3 has 16 residues. The CDR3 nucleotides read TGTGCCAGCACGGACCGAGTGAGGGGGGCTAATGAAAAACTGTTTTTT. Protein sequence: CASTDRVRGANEKLFF.

This clonotype has a handful of counts. The chain joins TRBV12-3 or TRBV12-4 to TRBJ2-1; 7 bases align to TRBD2. This CDR3 has 11 amino acids. Unmatched junction bases numbered 2, after V lost 8 bases and J lost 7 bases. This chain's CDR3 is CASGGGNEQFF. CDR3 DNA sequence: TGTGCCAGCGGGGGGGGGAATGAGCAGTTCTTC.

This clonotype was observed at least ten times. The chain couples TRBV20-1 to TRBJ2-3; 10 bases match TRBD1. Germline-derived CDR1 and CDR2 are DFQATT and SNEGSKA (reference sequence). The CDR3 has 15 residues. The J segment lost 7 bases and the V segment lost 0 bases, leaving 7 bases of the junction unmatched. Written as DNA, the CDR3 is TGCAGTGCTAGAGATCGGAGACAGGGGGCTTATACGCAGTATTTT. This gives the protein CSARDRRQGAYTQYF.

Many counts were recorded for this clonotype. The chain joins TRBV20-1 to TRBJ2-7; 7 nucleotides line up with TRBD2. There are 14 residues in the CDR3. Trimming took 2 bases from V and 3 from J; bases not matched to a gene: 7. Per the germline V gene, CDR1 is DFQATT and CDR2 is SNEGSKA (reference sequence). CDR3 region: CSARKLAPDYEQYF. In DNA form, the CDR3 reads TGCAGTGCTAGAAAACTAGCGCCAGACTACGAGCAGTACTTC.

This clonotype was detected ten times or more. The chain uses TRBV24-1 and TRBJ2-2; D uncertain. The V gene lost 6 bases and the J gene lost 0 bases, with 7 bases spanning the gap. The V gene's germline CDR1 is KGHDR and CDR2 SFDVKD. The CDR3 length is 14 residues. The chain's CDR3 is CATSPGSNTGELFF. The DNA of the CDR3 is TGTGCCACCAGTCCCGGATCGAACACCGGGGAGCTGTTTTTT.

This clonotype occurred many times. This chain uses TRBV27 with TRBJ2-1; TRBD1 matches 7 bases. The ends lost 2 bases at V and 7 bases at J; junction bases unmatched: 5. Germline CDR1 is MNHEY and CDR2 is SMNVEV (reference sequence). The CDR3 is 14 amino acids. The chain's CDR3 is CASSLGQVGNEQFF. DNA for the CDR3: TGTGCCAGCAGTTTAGGACAGGTAGGGAATGAGCAGTTCTTC.